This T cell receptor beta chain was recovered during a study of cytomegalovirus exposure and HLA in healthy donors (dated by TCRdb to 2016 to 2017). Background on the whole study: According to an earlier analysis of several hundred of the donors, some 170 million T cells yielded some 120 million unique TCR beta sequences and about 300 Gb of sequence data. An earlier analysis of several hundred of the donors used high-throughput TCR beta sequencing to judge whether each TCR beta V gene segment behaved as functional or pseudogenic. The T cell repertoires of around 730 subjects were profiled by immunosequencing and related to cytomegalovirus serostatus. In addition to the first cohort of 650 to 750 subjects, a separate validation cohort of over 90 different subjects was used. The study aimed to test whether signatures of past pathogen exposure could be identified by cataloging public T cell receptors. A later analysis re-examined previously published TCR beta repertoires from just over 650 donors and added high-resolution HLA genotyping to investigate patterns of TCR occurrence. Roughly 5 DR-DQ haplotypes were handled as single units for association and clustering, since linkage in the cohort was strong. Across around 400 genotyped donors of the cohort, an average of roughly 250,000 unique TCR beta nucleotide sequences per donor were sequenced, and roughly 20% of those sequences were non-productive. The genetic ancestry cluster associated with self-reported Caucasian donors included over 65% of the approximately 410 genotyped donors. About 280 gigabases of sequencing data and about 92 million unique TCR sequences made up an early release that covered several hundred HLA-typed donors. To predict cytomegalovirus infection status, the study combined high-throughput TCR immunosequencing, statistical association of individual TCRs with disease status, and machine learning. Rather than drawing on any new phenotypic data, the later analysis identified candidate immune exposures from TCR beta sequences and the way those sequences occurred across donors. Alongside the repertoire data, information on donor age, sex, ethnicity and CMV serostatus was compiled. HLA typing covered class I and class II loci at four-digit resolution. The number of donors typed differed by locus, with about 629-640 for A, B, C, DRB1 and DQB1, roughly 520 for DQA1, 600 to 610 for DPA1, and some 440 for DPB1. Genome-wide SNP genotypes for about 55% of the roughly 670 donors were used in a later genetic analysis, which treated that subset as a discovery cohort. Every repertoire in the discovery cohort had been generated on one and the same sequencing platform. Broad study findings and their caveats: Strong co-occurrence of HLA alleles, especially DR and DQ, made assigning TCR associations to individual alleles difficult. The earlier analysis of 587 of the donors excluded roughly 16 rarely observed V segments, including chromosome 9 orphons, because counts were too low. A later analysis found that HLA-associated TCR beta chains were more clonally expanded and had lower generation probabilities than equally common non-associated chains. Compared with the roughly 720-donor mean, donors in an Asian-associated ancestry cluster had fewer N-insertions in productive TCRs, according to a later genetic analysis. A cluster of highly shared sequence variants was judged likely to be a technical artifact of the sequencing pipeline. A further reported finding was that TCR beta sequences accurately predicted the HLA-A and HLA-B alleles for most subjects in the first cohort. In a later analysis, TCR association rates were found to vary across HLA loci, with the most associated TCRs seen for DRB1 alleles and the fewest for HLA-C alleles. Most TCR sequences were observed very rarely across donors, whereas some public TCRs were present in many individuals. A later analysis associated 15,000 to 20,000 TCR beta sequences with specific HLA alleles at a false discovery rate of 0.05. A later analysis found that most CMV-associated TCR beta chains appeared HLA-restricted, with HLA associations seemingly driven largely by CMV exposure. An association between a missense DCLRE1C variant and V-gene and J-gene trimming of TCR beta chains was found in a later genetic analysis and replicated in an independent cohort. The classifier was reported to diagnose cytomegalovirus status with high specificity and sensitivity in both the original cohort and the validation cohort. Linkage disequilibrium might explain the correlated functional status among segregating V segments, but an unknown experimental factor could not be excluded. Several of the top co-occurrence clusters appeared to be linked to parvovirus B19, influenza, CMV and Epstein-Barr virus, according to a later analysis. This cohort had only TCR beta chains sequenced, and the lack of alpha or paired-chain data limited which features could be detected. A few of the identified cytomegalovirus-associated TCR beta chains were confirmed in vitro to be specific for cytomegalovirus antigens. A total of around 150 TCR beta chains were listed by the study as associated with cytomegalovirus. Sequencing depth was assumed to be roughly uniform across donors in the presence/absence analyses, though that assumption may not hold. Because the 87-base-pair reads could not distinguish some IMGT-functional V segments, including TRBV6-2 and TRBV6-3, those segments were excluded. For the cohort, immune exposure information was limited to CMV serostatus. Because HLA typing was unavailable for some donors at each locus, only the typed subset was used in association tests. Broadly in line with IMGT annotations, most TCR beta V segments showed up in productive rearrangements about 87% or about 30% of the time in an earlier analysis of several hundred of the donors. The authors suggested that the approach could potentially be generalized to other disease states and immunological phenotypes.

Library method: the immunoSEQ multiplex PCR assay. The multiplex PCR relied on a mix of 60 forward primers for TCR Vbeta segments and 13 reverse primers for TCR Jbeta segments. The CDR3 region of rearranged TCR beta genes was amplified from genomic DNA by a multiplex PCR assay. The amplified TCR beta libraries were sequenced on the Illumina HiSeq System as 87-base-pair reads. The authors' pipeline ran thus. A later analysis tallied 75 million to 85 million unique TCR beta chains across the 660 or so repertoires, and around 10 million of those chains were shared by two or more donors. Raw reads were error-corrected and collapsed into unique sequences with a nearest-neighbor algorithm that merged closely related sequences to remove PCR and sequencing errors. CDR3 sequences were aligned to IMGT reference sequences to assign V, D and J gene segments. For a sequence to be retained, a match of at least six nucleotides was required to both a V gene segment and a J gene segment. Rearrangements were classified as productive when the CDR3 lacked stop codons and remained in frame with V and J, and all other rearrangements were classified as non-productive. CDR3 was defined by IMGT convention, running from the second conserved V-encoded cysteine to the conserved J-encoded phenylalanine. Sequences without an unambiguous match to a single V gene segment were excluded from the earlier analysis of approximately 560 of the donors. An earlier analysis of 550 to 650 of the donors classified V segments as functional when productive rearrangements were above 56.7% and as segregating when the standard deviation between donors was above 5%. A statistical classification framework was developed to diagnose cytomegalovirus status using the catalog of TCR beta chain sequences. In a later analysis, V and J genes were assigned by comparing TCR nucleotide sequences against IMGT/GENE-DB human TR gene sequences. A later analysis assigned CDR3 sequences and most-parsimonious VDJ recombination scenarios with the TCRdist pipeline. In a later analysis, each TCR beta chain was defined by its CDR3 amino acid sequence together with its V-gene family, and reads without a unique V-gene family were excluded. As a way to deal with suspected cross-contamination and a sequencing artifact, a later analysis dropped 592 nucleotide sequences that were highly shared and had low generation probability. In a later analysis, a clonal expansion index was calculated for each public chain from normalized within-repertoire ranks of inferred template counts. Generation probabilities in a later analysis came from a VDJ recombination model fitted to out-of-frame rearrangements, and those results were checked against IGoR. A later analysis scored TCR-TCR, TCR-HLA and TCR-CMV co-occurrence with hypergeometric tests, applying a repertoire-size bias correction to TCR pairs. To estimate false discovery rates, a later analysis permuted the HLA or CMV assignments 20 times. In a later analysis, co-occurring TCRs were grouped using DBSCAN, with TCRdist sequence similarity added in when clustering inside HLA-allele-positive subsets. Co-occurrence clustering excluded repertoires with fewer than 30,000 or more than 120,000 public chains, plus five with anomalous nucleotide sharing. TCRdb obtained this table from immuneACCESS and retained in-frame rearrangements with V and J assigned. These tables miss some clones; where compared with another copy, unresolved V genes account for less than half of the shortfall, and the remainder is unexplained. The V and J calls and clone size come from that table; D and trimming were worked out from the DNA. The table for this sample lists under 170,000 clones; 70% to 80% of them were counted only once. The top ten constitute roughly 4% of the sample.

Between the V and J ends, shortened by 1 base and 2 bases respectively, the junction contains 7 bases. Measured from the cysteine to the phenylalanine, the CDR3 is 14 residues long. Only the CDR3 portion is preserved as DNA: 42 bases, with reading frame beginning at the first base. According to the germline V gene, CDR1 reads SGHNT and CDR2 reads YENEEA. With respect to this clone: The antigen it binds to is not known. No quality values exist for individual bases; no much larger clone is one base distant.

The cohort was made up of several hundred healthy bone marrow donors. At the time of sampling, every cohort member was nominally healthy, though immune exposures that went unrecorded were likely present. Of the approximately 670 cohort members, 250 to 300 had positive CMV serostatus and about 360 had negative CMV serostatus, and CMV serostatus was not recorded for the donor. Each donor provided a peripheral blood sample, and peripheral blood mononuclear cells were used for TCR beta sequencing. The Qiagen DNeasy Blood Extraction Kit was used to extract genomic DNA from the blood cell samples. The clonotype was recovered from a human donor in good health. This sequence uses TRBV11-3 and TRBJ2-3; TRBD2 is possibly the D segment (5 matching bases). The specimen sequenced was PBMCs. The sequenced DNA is TGTGCCAGCAGCTTAGCGGGAATCACAGATACGCAGTATTTT. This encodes CASSLAGITDTQYF. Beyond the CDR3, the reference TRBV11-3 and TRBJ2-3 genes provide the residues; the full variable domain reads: EAGVVQSPRYKIIEKKQPVAFWCNPISGHNTLYWYLQNLGQGPELLIRYENEEAVDDSQLPKDRFSAERLKGVDSTLKIQPAELGDSAVYLCASSLAGITDTQYFGPGTRLTVL.